Given below is one T cell receptor beta chain in context. The sample is drawn from a study of blood T cell repertoires in COVID-19. Study in general: Sources were T cells, B-cell-depleted T cells, or PBMCs; the material itself was cDNA or gDNA.

The germline V gene has CDR1 MDHEN and CDR2 SYDVKM. This CDR3 region has 13 residues. Trimming took off 8 bases at V and 7 bases at J, with 18 bases between the two ends. In the study's own analysis: From reference gene primer amplification, estimates of nucleated cell counts were derived. The data were produced by immunoSEQ multiplex PCR, yet TCRdb's version contains in-frame clones alone and is incomplete. The DNA gave D and trimming, while V, J and clone size come from that table. The sample consists of approximately 65,000 clones, roughly 77% of them appearing once. Sequencing was done on a sample of peripheral blood. The sequence came from a man older than 75 with acute or convalescent COVID-19. The J gene is TRBJ2-7, the V gene TRBV28; tentative D call: TRBD1 (6 bases). CDR3 in DNA: TGTGCCAGCCAGGGGCCCCCTACAGCAGAGCAGTACTTC. Translated: CASQGPPTAEQYF.